This T cell receptor beta chain was sequenced for a study of blood T cells in healthy people across ages (dated by TCRdb to the mid-2010s). With regard to the full study: In model experiments, roughly one uniquely barcoded TCR beta cDNA molecule per two T cells was captured by template switching. To track age-related changes in TCR beta repertoire diversity, the study relied on deep sequencing normalized with unique cDNA molecular identifiers. The donors were split into four age groups: young (average approximately 16 years), middle-aged (around 37), aged (roughly 65) and long-lived (roughly 77). To avoid experimental bias, donors of different ages were spread randomly across the sequencing lanes. Two additional independent replicas of 1 million unique cDNA reads from the same blood draw were analyzed for two donors (one aged 18 to 30 and one aged 80 or older). The full study reports these points: Observed TCR beta diversity per million T cells fell roughly linearly with age, and a significant reduction was already apparent by age roughly 40. The percentage of naive T cells measured by flow cytometry correlated strongly with observed TCR beta diversity. Because profiling used bulk unsorted PBMCs, naive and antigen-experienced compartments could not be compared conclusively. The long-lived group showed more naive CD4+ T cells, fewer expanded clones and increased TCR diversity than the aged group, suggesting age selection. Estimates of total diversity from one million sequenced T cells were regarded as lower bounds and underestimates. The CMV infection status of donors was not known, potentially confounding age-related changes in expanded clonotypes.

Systemically healthy Caucasian individuals from Russia, 35 to 40 in total and aged about 6 to 100 years, were included as donors. Each donor gave ten milliliters of peripheral blood, collected into EDTA-treated Vacutainer tubes. PBMCs were isolated by Ficoll-Paque density-gradient centrifugation, with at least 6.5 million obtained per sample. Trizol reagent was used to extract total RNA from the PBMCs, yielding at least 6 micrograms per sample. For every donor, flow cytometry on a PBMC aliquot measured the percentage of naive CD45RAhigh/CD27high T cells. From a lookup of the germline V gene, CDR1 and CDR2 are SGHTA and FQGNSA. The CDR3 goes from the cysteine to the phenylalanine over 14 residues. Only CDR3 DNA remains: 42 bases, in frame from the first base. The trim is 5 bases for V and 5 bases for J, with a gap of 15 bases between the germline ends. As concerns this clonotype: Its antigen has not been determined. It has no much larger one-base neighbor in the sample; base qualities were not kept.

The library was obtained by 5' RACE. Sequencer: Illumina HiSeq 2500. A second PCR of about 6 to 12 cycles was run with a J-beta primer mix and a sample-barcoded 5' primer. A unique molecular identifier was introduced onto each TCR beta cDNA molecule by a template-switch 5' adaptor carrying 12 random nucleotides. Each sample yielded at least 2.5 million CDR3-containing paired-end reads. First-strand cDNA synthesis was performed from all RNA using the Mint cDNA synthesis kit, with priming by a TRBC-specific oligonucleotide. All cDNA was treated with uracil-DNA glycosylase and then went through a first 18-cycle PCR with the universal primers M1SS and BC2_uni_R. The authors processed their data as follows. Normalization of each sample was performed by random selection of 1 million high-quality reads, each carrying a distinct molecular identifier. Instead of being binned into consensus sequences, reads that shared molecular identifiers were thrown out. MiTCR, set to a Q25 quality threshold and the strictest error-elimination algorithm, was used for CDR3 identification, clonotype clustering and error correction. A nonparametric unseen species model using Euler transformation provided a lower-bound estimate of total TCR beta diversity. TCRdb reprocessed the public reads (quality trimming at Q25 with fastp, clone calling with MiXCR) and kept in-frame beta chains. Rows are unified per CDR3 protein, each entry keeping the most common DNA and genes. TCRdb, rather than the study authors, made the V and J calls. The sample table lists 1.5 million to 2 million distinct CDR3 sequences, around 48% of them with a count of one. The biggest ten clones account for over 2% of the sample.

The clonotype originates from a woman in her 40s in good health. The chain joins TRBV7-2 to TRBJ1-1, with no confidently assigned D gene. Source material: blood. The DNA sequence is TGTGCCAGCAGCCCCCGTCCAGTTTATACTGAAGCTTTCTTT. Translated, it gives CASSPRPVYTEAFF.